This paragraph covers one T cell receptor (beta chain) sequence. Its binding antigen is unknown. It has no much larger one-base neighbor in the sample; base qualities were not kept. The identical CDR3 is also encoded by other nucleotide sequences in the sample. The entry originates in a study of shared clonotypes between healthy human individuals (dated by TCRdb to about 2020). In terms of the full investigation: The cohort comprised two women and a few men aged 18 to 49 years. Per donor, three plates each were used for CD4 naive and CD4 memory, two for CD8 naive, and one for CD8 memory. The study deeply sequenced blood TCR repertoires of about five healthy adults to estimate repertoire size and the extent of clonotype sharing between individuals. Different laboratories and diverse techniques were used to prepare libraries and sequence TCR repertoires, to increase sequencing depth and limit assay-specific biases. Leukapheresis yielded between about 0.94 and 10 billion PBMCs per donor. What the work shows at the level of the full study, not this receptor alone: Based on pairwise subsampling, the degree of clonotype sharing among donors was expected to be affected by sequencing depth. Even with the large sequencing depth, rarefaction of the sorted-subset datasets indicated that sequencing was incomplete. The genetic and exposure-history diversity represented was limited by the small number of donors. Sharing across several donors was observed for about 5% of naive CD4, less than 4% of naive CD8, over 2% of memory CD4, and around 0.44% of memory CD8 clonotypes. Clonotypes shared by all four sorted-subset donors showed higher generation probabilities than non-shared clonotypes. Naive subsets generally had larger estimated clonotype richness than memory subsets did. Sampling was restricted to blood, and TCR repertoires in tissue are likely to differ from TCR repertoires in blood.

Reading from cysteine to phenylalanine, the CDR3 counts 15 amino acids. This entry keeps only the CDR3 DNA: 45 bases, framed from base 1. The germline V gene gives CDR1 as SQVTM and CDR2 as ANQGSEA. V ends up 5 bases short and J 1 base short, with an unmatched junction base count of 10. For the CD8 naive samples, CD45RO-negative cells were positively selected for CCR7, yielding a CD45RA+CCR7+ population from which TemRA cells were excluded. The donors were healthy, HIV-negative adults with no recently reported acute infections or vaccinations. Every donor was a Caucasian adult living in Nashville, Tennessee, USA. After blood collection by leukapheresis, PBMCs were isolated using Ficoll-Histopaque density gradient centrifugation and then cryopreserved in the vapor phase of liquid nitrogen. Analytical flow cytometry was used to check the purity and quantity of every magnetically sorted T cell population. Genomic DNA was isolated from every sorted fraction and measured by UV absorbance on a Nanodrop 2000c.

TCR CDR3 regions were amplified from genomic DNA by multiplex PCR using the deep immunoSEQ assay. For each cell subset, the extracted genomic DNA was distributed evenly across all wells of several immunoSEQ 96-well plates, and each plate served as one replicate. For sorted subsets, each replicate PCR was loaded with about 0.2 ug genomic DNA, equivalent to about 30,000 T cell genomes. Purified libraries were measured with a Qubit 3.0 fluorometer, size-checked on a Bioanalyzer 2100, and measured again with the KAPA Library Quantification kit. Each immunoSEQ 96-well plate was sequenced on its own single-read 150-cycle Illumina NextSeq 550 flow cell. As for how the authors treated the data: Because the immunoSEQ output held only junctional sequences and lacked quality scores, the filtering could not match the filtering applied to full-length reads. To assign V/J genes and CDR3, sequences were annotated using PyIR, a Python wrapper for IgBLAST v1.9, with IMGT germline references. Reads were removed for weak V/J assignments (E-value above 1e-6), missing CDR3, stop codons, out-of-frame junctions, or ambiguous translated residues. V3J clonotypes were defined as sequences sharing an identical inferred V gene, J gene, and CDR3 amino acid sequence. Percentage overlap between repertoires was calculated by dividing the number of shared unique clonotypes by the size of the smaller repertoire. Repertoire richness was assessed with RTK rarefaction, the Chao1 estimator, and Recon v2.1 estimates of unobserved clonotypes. Generation probabilities were computed with OLGA for all TCRbeta clonotypes obtained by the gDNA method from a few donors. TCRdb took over this immuneACCESS table, retaining in-frame rearrangements with V and J assigned. Such tables are incomplete; in checked studies, under half of the missing clones stem from an unresolved V gene, and the remainder is unexplained. That table is the source of V, J and clone size, and D and trimming were worked out from the DNA. This sample holds hundreds of thousands of clones; roughly 95% were observed only once. In total, the top ten clones hold roughly 0.1% of the sample.

The sample taken for sequencing was naive CD8+ T cells sorted from blood. The sample's cell subset or site, from its label and the paper: CD45RA+CCR7+. This clonotype originated in a woman in her twenties or thirties in good health. This receptor chain uses TRBV29-1 and TRBJ2-7; the junction holds 8 bases that match TRBD1. The DNA sequence is TGCAGCGTTTCAGGGGGCGCAGTGCCTTCCTACGAGCAGTACTTC. Its amino acids are CSVSGGAVPSYEQYF.